This section outlines one T cell receptor (beta chain) sequence together with its context. The antigen is undetermined. The data were obtained in a study of cytomegalovirus exposure and HLA in healthy donors. Findings and caveats of the study: Altogether, some 170 TCR beta chains were recorded as cytomegalovirus-associated. Later work found that TCR association rates differed between HLA loci; DRB1 had the most and HLA-C the fewest. The authors confirmed in vitro that three CMV-associated chains were specific for CMV antigens. Later analysis reportedly placed an Asian-associated ancestry cluster below the roughly 690-donor mean in N-insertions.

The PCR made use of 60 Vbeta and 13 Jbeta primers. TCRdb's table, derived via immunoSEQ multiplex PCR, lists solely in-frame clones and lacks some. The sample has about 150,000 clones, 63% seen once; the top ten hold roughly 7%. CDR3 size: 15 residues. Trimming removed 1 base from V and 1 base from J, with 10 bases in between. In germline, CDR1 is SEHNR, CDR2 FQNEAQ (reference sequence). The receptor was isolated from a woman aged 55-75 years in good health and CMV-seropositive. The chain combines TRBV7-9 with TRBJ1-1, with D unclear. Source material: PBMCs. The DNA for the CDR3 is TGTGCCAGCAGCTTAGACGCAGGTAGGAACACTGAAGCTTTCTTT. This encodes CASSLDAGRNTEAFF.